This T cell receptor beta chain appears in the sequencing data of a study of T cells in Graves' hyperthyroidism and ophthalmopathy. For the study at large: At the time of initial diagnosis and before any treatment, peripheral blood was collected.

This clonotype came up a few times. Its antigen is still unknown. Graves' hyperthyroidism was deemed stable absent ophthalmopathy progression within 18 months. It was 8 to 10 ml of fresh peripheral blood that supplied the PBMCs. There were TCR beta CDR3 regions amplified from RNA transcripts. The study used the HTBI primer set for a first-round RT-PCR of the TCR CDR3. MiXCR, run by TCRdb on the multiplex PCR reads, gives a single entry per CDR3 protein. The data contain approximately 330,000 distinct CDR3 sequences, 15% to 20% of them singletons. Study-level results: Model output signaled ophthalmopathy a median roughly six months ahead of onset.

The source of this sequence is a woman aged 50 to 60 with Graves' hyperthyroidism. Input material: blood.

In DNA form, the CDR3 reads TGTGCCAGCAGCCAGAGTGGCTACACCTTC. It translates to CASSQSGYTF. The V call is TRBV7-9, the J call TRBJ1-2; D remains ambiguous. Germline V lookup: CDR1 SEHNR, CDR2 FQNEAQ (reference sequence). V was trimmed by 5 bases and J by 7 bases, leaving 5 bases between them. This CDR3 spans 10 amino acids. The full variable domain, with the rest looked up from reference TRBV7-9 and TRBJ1-2, is DTGVSQNPRHKITKRGQNVTFRCDPISEHNRLYWYRQTLGQGPEFLTYFQNEAQLEKSRLLSDRFSAERPKGSFSTLEIQRTEQGDSAMYLCASSQSGYTFGSGTRLTVV.